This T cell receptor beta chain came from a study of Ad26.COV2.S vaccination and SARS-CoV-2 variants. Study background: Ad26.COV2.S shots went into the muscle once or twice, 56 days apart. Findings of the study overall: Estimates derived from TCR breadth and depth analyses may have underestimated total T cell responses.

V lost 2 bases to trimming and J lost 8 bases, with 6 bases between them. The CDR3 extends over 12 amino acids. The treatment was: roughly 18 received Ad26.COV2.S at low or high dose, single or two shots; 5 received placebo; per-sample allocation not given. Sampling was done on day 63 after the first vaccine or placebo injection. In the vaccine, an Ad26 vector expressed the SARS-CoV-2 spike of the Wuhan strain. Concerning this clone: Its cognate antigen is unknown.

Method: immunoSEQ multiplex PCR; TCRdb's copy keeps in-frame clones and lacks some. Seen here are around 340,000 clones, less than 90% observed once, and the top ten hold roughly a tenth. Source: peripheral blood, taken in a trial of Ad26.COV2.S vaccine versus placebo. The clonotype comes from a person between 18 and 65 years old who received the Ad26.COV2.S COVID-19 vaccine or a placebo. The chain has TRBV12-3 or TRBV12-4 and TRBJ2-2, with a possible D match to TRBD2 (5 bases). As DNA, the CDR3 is TGTGCCAGCAGTTTAACGGGGGGGGAGCTGTTTTTT. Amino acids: CASSLTGGELFF.